This passage covers 26 T cell receptor beta chains from one sample sequenced in a study of blood T cell repertoires in COVID-19. Sequenced by immunoSEQ multiplex PCR; TCRdb stores in-frame clones only, minus some. The sample yields about 270,000 clones, approximately 89% seen once. Sequencing input: peripheral blood. These receptors all come from a man in his forties who had recovered from COVID-19.

The rearrangement uses TRBV29-1 and TRBJ1-2, with D hard to call. Between the trimmed V and J ends, which lost 4 bases and 6 bases, there was a span of 12 bases. This CDR3 region has 12 residues. In germline, CDR1 is SQVTM, CDR2 ANQGSEA. The CDR3 nucleotides are TGCAGCGTTGCCAAGCCGGGAAATGGCTACACCTTC. Amino acids: CSVAKPGNGYTF.

The CDR3 DNA reads as TGTGCCATCAAAGAGAGCGGGGGCAGGGGGGAGACCCAGTACTTC. It yields the protein CAIKESGGRGETQYF. The chain is built from TRBV10-3 and TRBJ2-5; maybe TRBD2 (8 bases). V was pared by 7 bases and J by 5 bases, with 20 bases between. CDR3 size: 15 residues. CDR1 and CDR2 (germline): ENHRY, SYGVKD.

V gene TRBV6-5 combines with J gene TRBJ1-1; the D gene is possibly TRBD1 (5 bases). CDR3 length: 15 amino acids. Germline values: CDR1 MNHEY, CDR2 SVGAGI. V lost 8 bases, J lost 5 bases, and 21 bases lay in between. The CDR3 here is CASSYKRDLLTEAFF. The DNA of the CDR3 is TGTGCCAGCTCCTATAAGAGGGACTTATTAACTGAAGCTTTCTTT.

The CDR3 DNA sequence: TGTGCCAGCAGTTTATCCGGGGGGAACACTGAAGCTTTCTTT. This translates into CASSLSGGNTEAFF. The genes are TRBV27 and TRBJ1-1, with a possible D match to TRBD1 (5 bases). The germline V gene encodes CDR1 MNHEY and CDR2 SMNVEV (reference sequence). The length of the CDR3 is 14 residues. The V gene lost 0 bases and the J gene lost 1 base, with 6 bases spanning the gap.

Only a few counts were recorded for this clone. V gene TRBV7-8 combines with J gene TRBJ2-7; maybe TRBD1 (5 bases). The germline V gene has CDR1 SGHVS and CDR2 FQNEAQ. V shed 5 bases and J shed 5 bases, with 10 bases lying between them. The CDR3 contains 12 residues. The CDR3 loop is CASSVQDHEQYF. The CDR3 DNA is TGTGCCAGCAGCGTACAGGACCACGAGCAGTACTTC.

The chain combines TRBV29-1 with TRBJ1-5; D unclear. Germline CDR1 reads SQVTM; CDR2 reads ANQGSEA. The CDR3 loop spans 13 amino acids. The ends were cut back, 4 bases at V and 4 bases at J, with 11 bases in the middle. CDR3 in DNA: TGCAGCGTTGGTCCAAGCCTAAATCAGCCCCAGCATTTT. Its protein is CSVGPSLNQPQHF. Looking up the rest from reference TRBV29-1 and TRBJ1-5 gives the full variable domain: SAVISQKPSRDICQRGTSLTIQCQVDSQVTMMFWYRQQPGQSLTLIATANQGSEATYESGFVIDKFPISRPNLTFSTLTVSNMSPEDSSIYLCSVGPSLNQPQHFGDGTRLSIL.

V usage is TRBV6-2 or TRBV6-3 and J usage is TRBJ1-1, with D hard to call. Germline CDR1 reads MNHEY; CDR2 reads SVGEGT. The V end was cut by 0 bases, the J end by 1 base, with 15 bases between. The CDR3 is made up of 17 amino acids. The CDR3 DNA follows: TGTGCCAGCAGTTACTCGAACGCGGTTAATACGAACACTGAAGCTTTCTTT. Translation gives CASSYSNAVNTNTEAFF.

The chain is built from TRBV7-6 and TRBJ2-2; TRBD2 agrees at 10 bases. Germline values: CDR1 SGHVS, CDR2 FNYEAQ. The CDR3 extends over 17 amino acids. Germline trimming cut 2 bases from V and 9 bases from J; bases unmatched to any gene: 12. This chain's CDR3 is CASSLPLAGDFRRELFF. CDR3 nucleotides: TGTGCCAGCAGCTTACCCCTAGCGGGGGACTTTCGCCGGGAGCTGTTTTTT.

In this sample, this clone turned up once. V usage is TRBV19 and J usage is TRBJ2-4; 9 nucleotides line up with TRBD2. This CDR3 comprises 15 residues. Germline CDR1 and CDR2: LNHDA and SQIVND (reference sequence). Unmatched junction bases numbered 8, after V lost 7 bases and J lost 4 bases. CDR3 region: CASTISAGGKNIQYF. CDR3 bases: TGTGCCAGTACCATCTCTGCGGGGGGGAAAAACATTCAGTACTTC.

The count of this clone is one. CDR3: CSASLTVGAYETQYF. The CDR3 region has the DNA TGCAGTGCTAGTTTGACGGTGGGCGCCTACGAGACCCAGTACTTC. This chain joins TRBV20-1 and TRBJ2-5, with D uncertain. Germline V gene data show CDR1 as DFQATT and CDR2 as SNEGSKA (reference sequence). Trimming shortened V by 3 bases and J by 5 bases, and 19 bases separated the two germline ends. The CDR3 has 15 amino acids.

CDR3 sequence reads: CASSILRQAPEAFF. The CDR3 DNA follows: TGTGCCAGTAGTATTTTGCGTCAGGCCCCTGAAGCTTTCTTT. The chain links TRBV19 to TRBJ1-1; D uncertain. This CDR3 is built from 14 residues. Per the germline V gene, CDR1 is LNHDA and CDR2 is SQIVND (reference sequence). The V end lost 3 bases, the J end lost 6 bases, and 14 bases lay between the germline ends.

CDR3: CASSISLFFLQHF. In DNA form, the CDR3 reads TGTGCCAGTAGTATTTCCTTATTTTTCCTCCAGCATTTT. This chain joins TRBV19 and TRBJ1-5; D gene unclear. CDR1 and CDR2 from the germline V gene are LNHDA and SQIVND (reference sequence). Deletions cut 3 bases from V and 12 bases from J, with 15 bases between. CDR3 size: 13 residues.

The chain uses TRBV9 and TRBJ1-1; D may be TRBD1 (6 bases). Trimming shortened V by 2 bases and J by 1 base, and 12 bases separated the two germline ends. CDR3 length equals 15 residues. Germline values: CDR1 SGDLS, CDR2 YYNGEE. CDR3 in DNA: TGTGCCAGCAGCGTGAGGGGGGGGCCGAACACTGAAGCTTTCTTT. It specifies CASSVRGGPNTEAFF.

V and J are TRBV11-2 and TRBJ2-7; TRBD1 is a possible D gene (5 bases). There are 14 residues in the CDR3. V was trimmed by 3 bases and J by 5 bases, leaving 14 bases between them. From germline, CDR1 is SGHAT and CDR2 FQNNGV. CDR3 region: CASSLGHPSDEQYF. In DNA form, the CDR3 reads TGTGCCAGCAGCTTGGGGCACCCCTCGGACGAGCAGTACTTC.

This chain joins TRBV19 and TRBJ2-7; 7 bases map to TRBD1. The CDR3 consists of 14 residues. V lost 4 bases and J lost 3; bases outside the gene matches: 6. Germline values: CDR1 LNHDA, CDR2 SQIVND (reference sequence). The CDR3 spells CASSTGQFFYEQYF. DNA for the CDR3: TGTGCCAGTAGTACGGGACAGTTTTTCTACGAGCAGTACTTC.

The gene calls are TRBV3-1 (or the pseudogene TRBV3-2) and TRBJ2-7; D is uncertain. The CDR3 totals 14 residues. Trimming took off 3 bases at V and 0 bases at J, with 9 bases between the two ends. The germline gives CDR1 LGHDT, CDR2 YNNKEL (reference sequence). The CDR3 region has the DNA TGTGCCAGCAGCCAGTTGACGGGCTCCTACGAGCAGTACTTC. Encoded protein: CASSQLTGSYEQYF.

A single count supports this clone. The chain is built from TRBV6-6 and TRBJ1-1; 9 bases match TRBD1. The CDR3 has 16 residues. CDR1 is MNHNY, CDR2 SVGAGI, per germline (reference sequence). The V gene end was trimmed by 6 bases and the J gene end by 0 bases; junction bases not matched to a gene: 8. Written as DNA, the CDR3 is TGTGCCAGCAGAGACGGACAGGGGCCCTTGAACACTGAAGCTTTCTTT. Translated, it gives CASRDGQGPLNTEAFF.

The V and J genes are TRBV6-2 or TRBV6-3 and TRBJ2-3, with TRBD2 matching 8 bases. This CDR3 comprises 15 residues. V shed 3 bases and J 4 bases; nucleotides not matched to a gene: 6. Germline V gene lookup returns CDR1 MNHEY and CDR2 SVGEGT. CDR3 nucleotide sequence: TGTGCCAGCAGTTATCAGGGACTAGTCGCAGATACGCAGTATTTT. It is translated as CASSYQGLVADTQYF.

The chain combines TRBV2 with TRBJ1-5; TRBD1 matches 8 bases. V lost 3 bases to trimming and J lost 2 bases; unmatched junction nucleotides: 3. The CDR3 is 15 residues long. Germline CDR1 is SNHLY and CDR2 is FYNNEI. Written as DNA, the CDR3 is TGTGCCAGCAGTGAGTCGGGACAGGGCAATCAGCCCCAGCATTTT. It encodes CASSESGQGNQPQHF.

The chain uses TRBV5-4 and TRBJ1-1, with D perhaps TRBD1 (6 bases). Deletions cut 4 bases from V and 1 base from J, with 11 bases between. The CDR3 sequence is 14 residues long. Germline V gives CDR1 SGHNT, CDR2 YYREEE (reference sequence). CDR3 sequence (DNA): TGTGCCAGCAGCCAACAGGGTCCGAACACTGAAGCTTTCTTT. This gives the protein CASSQQGPNTEAFF. The whole variable domain, filled in from reference TRBV5-4 and TRBJ1-1, reads ETGVTQSPTHLIKTRGQQVTLRCSSQSGHNTVSWYQQALGQGPQFIFQYYREEENGRGNFPPRFSGLQFPNYSSELNVNALELDDSALYLCASSQQGPNTEAFFGQGTRLTVV.

V and J are TRBV9 and TRBJ1-5; D gene ambiguous. The germline V and J ends were trimmed by 0 bases and 2 bases, with 6 bases remaining between them. Germline loops: CDR1 SGDLS, CDR2 YYNGEE. This CDR3 region has 14 residues. The chain's CDR3 is CASSVGSGNQPQHF. CDR3 DNA sequence: TGTGCCAGCAGCGTAGGTAGTGGCAATCAGCCCCAGCATTTT.

The chain combines TRBV6-5 with TRBJ2-7, with D hard to call. Germline V gene data show CDR1 as MNHEY and CDR2 as SVGAGI. The CDR3 loop spans 14 amino acids. The V gene lost 2 bases and the J gene lost 5 bases, with 13 bases spanning the gap. The CDR3 is CASSYRQVIDEQYF. Here the CDR3 DNA reads TGTGCCAGCAGTTACAGGCAGGTTATCGACGAGCAGTACTTC.

The chain links TRBV6-5 to TRBJ1-2; D is uncertain. Trimming stripped 5 bases from V and 4 bases from J, with 17 bases between. CDR3 size: 15 residues. Looked up from germline, CDR1 is MNHEY and CDR2 is SVGAGI. The CDR3 sequence: CASSRGVVGGYGYTF. Written as DNA, the CDR3 is TGTGCCAGCAGTCGTGGCGTGGTTGGCGGCTATGGCTACACCTTC.

In its sample, this clone was seen once. The rearrangement links TRBV7-3 to TRBJ2-1; TRBD2 agrees at 14 bases. With V trimmed by 5 bases and J by 15 bases, 9 bases remained unmatched. The CDR3 sequence is 14 residues long. CDR1 and CDR2 (germline): SGHTA, FQGTGA. The CDR3 DNA sequence: TGTGCCAGCAGCGTACCCGGGACTAGCGGGAGATGGTTCTTC. Translated: CASSVPGTSGRWFF.

The V and J genes are TRBV19 and TRBJ1-4, with 8 bases aligning to TRBD1. Germline lookup yields CDR1 LNHDA and CDR2 SQIVND (reference sequence). The CDR3 totals 15 residues. Trimming took 6 bases from V and 5 from J; bases not matched to a gene: 8. In DNA, the CDR3 is TGTGCCAGTAGCTCCTTAGGGGACAGGAATGAAAAACTGTTTTTT. Translating it yields CASSSLGDRNEKLFF.

The CDR3 spells CASSQTGGGLETQYF. Written as DNA, the CDR3 is TGTGCCAGCAGCCAAACAGGGGGCGGTTTGGAGACCCAGTACTTC. The V and J genes are TRBV7-2 and TRBJ2-5; 9 bases are a match to TRBD1. The CDR3 is 15 amino acids. CDR1 and CDR2 (germline): SGHTA, FQGNSA. The J segment lost 5 bases and the V segment lost 5 bases, leaving 9 bases of the junction unmatched. Based on the CDR3 plus reference TRBV7-2 and TRBJ2-5, the full variable domain is GAGVSQSPSNKVTEKGKDVELRCDPISGHTALYWYRQSLGQGLEFLIYFQGNSAPDKSGLPSDRFSAERTGGSVSTLTIQRTQQEDSAVYLCASSQTGGGLETQYFGPGTRLLVL.